Listed below are T cell receptor beta chains from one sample, sequenced in a study of CD8+ T cells in alopecia areata. Clones were read by immunoSEQ multiplex PCR, and TCRdb kept only the in-frame ones, dropping some. The sample shows 200,000 to 250,000 clones, 57% of them seen only once. Sequencing used CD4+ T cells sorted from blood, obtained at week 0. These receptor sequences come from a human donor with alopecia areata. CDR3s include the opening cysteine and the closing phenylalanine or tryptophan. Fields, in order: V gene, J gene, CDR3 length, clone size, CDR3 protein. Size tells how often a clone was seen (once, few, many) or the class of an expanded clone, and some rows leave it out.

V gene: TRBV27
J gene: TRBJ1-1
CDR3 length: 13
clone size: NA
CDR3 protein: CASSFRGGGEAFF

V gene: TRBV10-3
J gene: TRBJ1-2
CDR3 length: 16
clone size: NA
CDR3 protein: CAISDRAALANYGYTF

V gene: TRBV11-2
J gene: TRBJ2-7
CDR3 length: 15
clone size: NA
CDR3 protein: CASAKTGTGAYEQYF

V gene: TRBV5-6
J gene: TRBJ1-2
CDR3 length: 11
clone size: NA
CDR3 protein: CASSLRMGYTF

V gene: TRBV9
J gene: TRBJ1-1
CDR3 length: 15
clone size: NA
CDR3 protein: CASSVGDRFNTEAFF

V gene: TRBV5-1
J gene: TRBJ2-3
CDR3 length: 15
clone size: NA
CDR3 protein: CASSFGTAGTDTQYF

V gene: TRBV6-5
J gene: TRBJ1-4
CDR3 length: 14
clone size: once
CDR3 protein: CASRARDRGGKLFF

V gene: TRBV7-9
J gene: TRBJ2-3
CDR3 length: 14
clone size: few
CDR3 protein: CASSLSYGTDTQYF

V gene: TRBV29-1
J gene: TRBJ1-1
CDR3 length: 12
clone size: NA
CDR3 protein: CSVTGGWTEAFF

V gene: TRBV4-1
J gene: TRBJ1-6
CDR3 length: 16
clone size: NA
CDR3 protein: CASSQADRGFNSALHF

V gene: TRBV30
J gene: TRBJ1-5
CDR3 length: 16
clone size: NA
CDR3 protein: CAWSVRRGTLNQPQHF

V gene: TRBV5-1
J gene: TRBJ1-3
CDR3 length: 15
clone size: NA
CDR3 protein: CASSLSGQGRNTIYF

V gene: TRBV7-2
J gene: TRBJ2-7
CDR3 length: 16
clone size: few
CDR3 protein: CASSSPGLAGVYEQYF

V gene: TRBV29-1
J gene: TRBJ2-5
CDR3 length: 14
clone size: NA
CDR3 protein: CSVEDTGYQETQYF

V gene: TRBV7-2
J gene: TRBJ1-5
CDR3 length: 16
clone size: few
CDR3 protein: CASSFLESRAGQPQHF

V gene: TRBV10-3
J gene: TRBJ2-3
CDR3 length: 13
clone size: few
CDR3 protein: CAISGASTDTQYF

V gene: TRBV29-1
J gene: TRBJ1-2
CDR3 length: 11
clone size: NA
CDR3 protein: CSVVGLDGYTF

V gene: TRBV19
J gene: TRBJ2-1
CDR3 length: 14
clone size: many
CDR3 protein: CASSIDLPGHEQFF

V gene: TRBV6-5
J gene: TRBJ2-7
CDR3 length: 14
clone size: NA
CDR3 protein: CASSVTSDYYEQYF

V gene: TRBV4-1
J gene: TRBJ2-3
CDR3 length: 20
clone size: NA
CDR3 protein: CASSQDGSSASHFITDTQYF

V gene: TRBV9
J gene: TRBJ2-3
CDR3 length: 15
clone size: NA
CDR3 protein: CASSVAGGTTDTQYF

V gene: TRBV29-1
J gene: TRBJ2-1
CDR3 length: 11
clone size: once
CDR3 protein: CSVGYSDEQFF

V gene: TRBV29-1
J gene: TRBJ2-7
CDR3 length: 13
clone size: few
CDR3 protein: CSVGQGAEDEQYF

V gene: TRBV27
J gene: TRBJ2-1
CDR3 length: 17
clone size: NA
CDR3 protein: CASRRTGGPSSYNEQFF

V gene: TRBV5-1
J gene: TRBJ2-1
CDR3 length: 16
clone size: NA
CDR3 protein: CASSSGAGQGYNEQFF

V gene: TRBV4-1
J gene: TRBJ1-1
CDR3 length: 14
clone size: NA
CDR3 protein: CASSHSDSNTEAFF

V gene: TRBV20-1
J gene: TRBJ2-7
CDR3 length: 11
clone size: few
CDR3 protein: CSARDGYEQYF

V gene: TRBV7-9
J gene: TRBJ1-2
CDR3 length: 14
clone size: NA
CDR3 protein: CASSPAAVLYGYTF

V gene: TRBV5-6
J gene: TRBJ2-5
CDR3 length: 12
clone size: NA
CDR3 protein: CASSPPQETQYF

V gene: TRBV5-1
J gene: TRBJ2-2
CDR3 length: 16
clone size: NA
CDR3 protein: CASSLAIGGNTGELFF

V gene: TRBV7-9
J gene: TRBJ2-2
CDR3 length: 16
clone size: many
CDR3 protein: CATPRGALKNTGELFF

V gene: TRBV30
J gene: TRBJ2-6
CDR3 length: 17
clone size: NA
CDR3 protein: CAWSVKGPPGGANVLTF

V gene: TRBV5-1
J gene: TRBJ2-7
CDR3 length: 14
clone size: NA
CDR3 protein: CASSLEGQGSEQYF

V gene: TRBV29-1
J gene: TRBJ2-1
CDR3 length: 16
clone size: few
CDR3 protein: CSVERPGTGGYNEQFF

V gene: TRBV27
J gene: TRBJ2-6
CDR3 length: 15
clone size: once
CDR3 protein: CASSLIGSGANVLTF

V gene: TRBV5-1
J gene: TRBJ1-5
CDR3 length: 15
clone size: NA
CDR3 protein: CASSLEGFEYQPQHF

V gene: TRBV29-1
J gene: TRBJ2-7
CDR3 length: 13
clone size: NA
CDR3 protein: CSVDAGMSYEQYF

V gene: TRBV5-4
J gene: TRBJ1-4
CDR3 length: 13
clone size: NA
CDR3 protein: CASSFSPNEKLFF

V gene: TRBV5-1
J gene: TRBJ1-1
CDR3 length: 15
clone size: few
CDR3 protein: CASSFEGPPRTEAFF

V gene: TRBV19
J gene: TRBJ1-5
CDR3 length: 16
clone size: NA
CDR3 protein: CASSMSRAPSNQPQHF

V gene: TRBV25-1
J gene: TRBJ2-7
CDR3 length: 12
clone size: NA
CDR3 protein: CASSETLYEQYF

V gene: TRBV30
J gene: TRBJ2-5
CDR3 length: 12
clone size: few
CDR3 protein: CALRGVRETQYF